This TCR beta chain was sequenced for a study of T cell clonality in common variable immunodeficiency. Generated by immunoSEQ multiplex PCR, the TCRdb table keeps only in-frame clones and is missing some. Sampling found around 33,000 clones, none seen once. Trimming shortened V by 4 bases and J by 3 bases, and 13 bases separated the two germline ends. CDR3 length: 14 residues. Germline V gene sequence: CDR1 SGHRS, CDR2 YFSETQ. This clone was observed a handful of times. Its antigen is unidentified. The read terminates 3 residues before the CDR3 end, so the remaining end is supplied by the germline J gene. Broader study findings: Fewer deletions and N-nucleotide insertions were reportedly seen in common variable immunodeficiency TCR beta sequences.

V gene TRBV5-1 combines with J gene TRBJ1-1; D gene unclear. Sequences were obtained from peripheral blood mononuclear cells. The receptor was derived from a human donor with common variable immunodeficiency. The CDR3 spells CASSLHFQDTEAFF. CDR3 DNA, as far as it was read: TGCGCCAGCAGCCTTCACTTTCAAGACACTGAA.